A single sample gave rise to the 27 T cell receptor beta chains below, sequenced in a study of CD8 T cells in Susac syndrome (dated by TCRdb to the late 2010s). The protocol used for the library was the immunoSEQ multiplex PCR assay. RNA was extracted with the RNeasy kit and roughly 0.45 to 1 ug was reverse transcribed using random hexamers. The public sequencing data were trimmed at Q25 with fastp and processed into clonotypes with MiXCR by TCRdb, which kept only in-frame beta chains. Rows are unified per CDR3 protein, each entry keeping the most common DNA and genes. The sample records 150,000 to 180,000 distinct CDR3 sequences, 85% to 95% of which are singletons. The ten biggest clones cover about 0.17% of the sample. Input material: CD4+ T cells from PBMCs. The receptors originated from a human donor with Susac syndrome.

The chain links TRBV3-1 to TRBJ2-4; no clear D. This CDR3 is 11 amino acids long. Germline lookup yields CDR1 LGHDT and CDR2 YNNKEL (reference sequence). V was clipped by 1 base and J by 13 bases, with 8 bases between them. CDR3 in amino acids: CASSQGHLQYF. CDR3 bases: TGTGCCAGCAGCCAAGGACACCTCCAGTACTTC.

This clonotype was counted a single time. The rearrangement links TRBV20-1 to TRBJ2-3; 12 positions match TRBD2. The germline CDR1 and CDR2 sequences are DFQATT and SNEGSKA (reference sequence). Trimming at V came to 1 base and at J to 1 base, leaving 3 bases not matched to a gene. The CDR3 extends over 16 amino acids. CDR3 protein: CSARARLAGGTDTQYF. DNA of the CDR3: TGCAGTGCTAGAGCCAGACTAGCGGGGGGCACAGATACGCAGTATTTT.

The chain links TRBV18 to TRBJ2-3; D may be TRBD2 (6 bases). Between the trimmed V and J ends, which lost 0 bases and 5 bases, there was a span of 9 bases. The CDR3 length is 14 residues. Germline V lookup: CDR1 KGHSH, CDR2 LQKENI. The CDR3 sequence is CASSPPTTRDTQYF. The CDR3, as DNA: TGTGCCAGCTCACCACCGACGACTAGAGATACGCAGTATTTT.

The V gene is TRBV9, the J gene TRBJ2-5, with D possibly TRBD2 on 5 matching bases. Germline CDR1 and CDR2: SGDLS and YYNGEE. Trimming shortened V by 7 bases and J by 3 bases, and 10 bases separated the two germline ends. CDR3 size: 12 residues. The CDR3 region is CASGEREETQYF. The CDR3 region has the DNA TGTGCCAGCGGGGAGAGGGAAGAGACCCAGTACTTC.

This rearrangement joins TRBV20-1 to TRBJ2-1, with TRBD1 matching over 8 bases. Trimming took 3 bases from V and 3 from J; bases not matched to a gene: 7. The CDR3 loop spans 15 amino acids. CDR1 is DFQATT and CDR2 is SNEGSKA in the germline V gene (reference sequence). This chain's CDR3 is CSASLLGTGYNEQFF. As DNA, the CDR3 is TGCAGTGCTAGTCTCCTTGGGACAGGCTACAATGAGCAGTTCTTC.

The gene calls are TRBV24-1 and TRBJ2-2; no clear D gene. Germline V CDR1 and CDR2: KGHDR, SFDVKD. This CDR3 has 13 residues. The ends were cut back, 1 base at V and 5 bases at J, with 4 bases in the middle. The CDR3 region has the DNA TGTGCCACCAGTGATTTCGTGACCGGGGAGCTGTTTTTT. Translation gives CATSDFVTGELFF.

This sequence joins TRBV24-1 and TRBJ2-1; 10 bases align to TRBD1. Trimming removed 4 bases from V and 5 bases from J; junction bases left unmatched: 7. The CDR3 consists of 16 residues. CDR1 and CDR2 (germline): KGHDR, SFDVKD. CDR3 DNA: TGTGCCACCAGTGACTCTCCGGGACAGGGGAACAATGAGCAGTTCTTC. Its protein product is CATSDSPGQGNNEQFF.

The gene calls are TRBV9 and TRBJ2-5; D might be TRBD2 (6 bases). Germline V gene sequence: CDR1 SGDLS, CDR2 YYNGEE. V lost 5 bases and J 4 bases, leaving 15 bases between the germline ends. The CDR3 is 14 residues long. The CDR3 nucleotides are TGTGCCAGCAGTGAGACTAGTTATGTAGAGACCCAGTACTTC. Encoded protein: CASSETSYVETQYF.

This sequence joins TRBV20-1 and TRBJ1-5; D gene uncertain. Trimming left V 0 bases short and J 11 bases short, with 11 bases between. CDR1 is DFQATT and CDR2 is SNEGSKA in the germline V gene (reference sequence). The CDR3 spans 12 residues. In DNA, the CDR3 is TGCAGTGCTAGAGATCACTCGTCGGCCCAGCATTTT. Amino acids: CSARDHSSAQHF.

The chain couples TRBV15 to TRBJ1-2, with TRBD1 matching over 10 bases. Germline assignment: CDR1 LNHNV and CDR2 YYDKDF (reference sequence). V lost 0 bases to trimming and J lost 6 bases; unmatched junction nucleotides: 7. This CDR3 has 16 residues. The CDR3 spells CATSRDLGDRGHGYTF. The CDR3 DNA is TGTGCCACCAGCAGAGATCTTGGGGACAGGGGACATGGCTACACCTTC. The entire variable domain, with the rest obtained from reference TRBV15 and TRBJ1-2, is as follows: DAMVIQNPRYQVTQFGKPVTLSCSQTLNHNVMYWYQQKSSQAPKLLFHYYDKDFNNEADTPDNFQSRRPNTSFCFLDIRSPGLGDTAMYLCATSRDLGDRGHGYTFGSGTRLTVV.

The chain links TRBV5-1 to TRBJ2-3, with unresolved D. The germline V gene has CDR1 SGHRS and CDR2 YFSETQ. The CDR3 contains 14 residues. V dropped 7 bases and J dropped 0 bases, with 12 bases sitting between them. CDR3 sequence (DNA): TGCGCCAGCGGTCTAAGCTCTAGCACAGATACGCAGTATTTT. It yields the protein CASGLSSSTDTQYF.

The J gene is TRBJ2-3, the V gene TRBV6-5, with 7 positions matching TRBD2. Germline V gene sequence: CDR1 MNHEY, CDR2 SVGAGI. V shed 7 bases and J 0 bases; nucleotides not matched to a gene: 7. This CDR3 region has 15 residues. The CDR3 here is CASTTSGASTDTQYF. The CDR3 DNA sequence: TGTGCCAGCACAACCAGCGGGGCGAGCACAGATACGCAGTATTTT.

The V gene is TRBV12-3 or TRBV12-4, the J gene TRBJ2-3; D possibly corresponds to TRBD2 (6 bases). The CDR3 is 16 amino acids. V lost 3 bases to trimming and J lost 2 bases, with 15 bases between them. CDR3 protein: CASSLPGLLNTDTQYF. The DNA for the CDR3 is TGTGCCAGCAGTTTGCCGGGACTTCTAAACACAGATACGCAGTATTTT.

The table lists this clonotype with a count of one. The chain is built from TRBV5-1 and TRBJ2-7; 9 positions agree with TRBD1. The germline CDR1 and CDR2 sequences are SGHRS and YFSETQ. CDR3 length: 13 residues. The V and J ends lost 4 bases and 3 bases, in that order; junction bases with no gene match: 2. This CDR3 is CASSGQGIYEQYF. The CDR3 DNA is TGCGCCAGCAGCGGACAGGGGATCTACGAGCAGTACTTC.

CDR3 sequence (DNA): TGCAGTGCTAGAGGCGGGTACCAAGAGACCCAGTACTTC. Translated, it gives CSARGGYQETQYF. J is TRBJ2-5 and V is TRBV20-1, with D possibly matching TRBD2 (5 bases). Germline CDR1 and CDR2: DFQATT and SNEGSKA (reference sequence). The CDR3 length is 13 residues. V lost 1 base to trimming and J lost 0 bases, with 6 bases between them.

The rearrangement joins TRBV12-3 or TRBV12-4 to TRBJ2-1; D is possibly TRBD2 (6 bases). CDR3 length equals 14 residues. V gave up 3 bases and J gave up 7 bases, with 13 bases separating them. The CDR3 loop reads CASSFPGVRNEQFF. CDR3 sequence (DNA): TGTGCCAGCAGTTTCCCGGGGGTCCGGAATGAGCAGTTCTTC.

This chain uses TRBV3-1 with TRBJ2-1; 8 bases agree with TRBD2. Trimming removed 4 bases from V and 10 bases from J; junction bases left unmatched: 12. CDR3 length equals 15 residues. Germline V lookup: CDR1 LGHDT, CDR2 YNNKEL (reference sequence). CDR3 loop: CASSPGLAVTSEQFF. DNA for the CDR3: TGTGCCAGCAGCCCCGGACTAGCAGTCACCTCGGAGCAGTTCTTC.

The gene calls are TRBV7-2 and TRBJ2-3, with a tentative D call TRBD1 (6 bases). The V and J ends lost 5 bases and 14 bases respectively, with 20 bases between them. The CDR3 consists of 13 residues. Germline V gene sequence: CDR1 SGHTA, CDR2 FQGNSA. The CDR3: CASSGFTGSLWYF. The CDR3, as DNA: TGTGCCAGCAGCGGCTTCACAGGGAGTCTTTGGTATTTT.

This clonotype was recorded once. The CDR3: CASSLVIWGQRGDTQYF. In nucleotides, the CDR3 is TGTGCCAGCAGTCTCGTTATATGGGGGCAAAGAGGAGATACGCAGTATTTT. The chain links TRBV12-3 or TRBV12-4 to TRBJ2-3; a weak D match, TRBD1 (6 bases). There are 17 residues in the CDR3. Between the trimmed V and J ends, which lost 5 bases and 5 bases, there was a span of 23 bases.

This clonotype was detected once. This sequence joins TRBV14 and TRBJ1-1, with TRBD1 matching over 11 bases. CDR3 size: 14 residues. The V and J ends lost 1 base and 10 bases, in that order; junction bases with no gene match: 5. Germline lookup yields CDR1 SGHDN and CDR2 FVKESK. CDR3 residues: CASSQGTGGVRAFF. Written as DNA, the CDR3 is TGTGCCAGCAGCCAAGGGACAGGGGGCGTCCGAGCTTTCTTT.

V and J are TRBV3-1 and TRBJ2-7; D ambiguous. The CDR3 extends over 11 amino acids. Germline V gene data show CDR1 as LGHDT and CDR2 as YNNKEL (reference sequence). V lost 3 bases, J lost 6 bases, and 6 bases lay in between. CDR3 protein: CASSHESEQYF. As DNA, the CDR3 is TGTGCCAGCAGCCACGAGAGCGAGCAGTACTTC.

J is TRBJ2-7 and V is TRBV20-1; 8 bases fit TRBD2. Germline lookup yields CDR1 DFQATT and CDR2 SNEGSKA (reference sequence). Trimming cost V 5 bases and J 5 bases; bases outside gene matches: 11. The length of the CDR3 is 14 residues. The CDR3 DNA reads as TGCAGTGCTCACGGTCCGGGGGGGCAAAACGAGCAGTACTTC. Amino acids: CSAHGPGGQNEQYF.

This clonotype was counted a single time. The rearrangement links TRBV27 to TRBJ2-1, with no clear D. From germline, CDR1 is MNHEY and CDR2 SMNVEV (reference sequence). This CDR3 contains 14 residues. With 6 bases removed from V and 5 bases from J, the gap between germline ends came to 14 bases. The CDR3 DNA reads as TGTGCCAGCAGCCCCCGTCCCGGACACAATGAGCAGTTCTTC. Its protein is CASSPRPGHNEQFF.

The CDR3 DNA is TGTGCCAGCAGCTCAAACCGGGACAGGGGGCTAAATGGGAATGAGCAGTTCTTC. Its translation: CASSSNRDRGLNGNEQFF. The chain is built from TRBV13 and TRBJ2-1; 12 nucleotides align to TRBD1. Germline values: CDR1 PRHDT, CDR2 FYEKMQ (reference sequence). The CDR3 is made up of 18 amino acids. With V trimmed by 4 bases and J by 7 bases, 14 bases remained unmatched.

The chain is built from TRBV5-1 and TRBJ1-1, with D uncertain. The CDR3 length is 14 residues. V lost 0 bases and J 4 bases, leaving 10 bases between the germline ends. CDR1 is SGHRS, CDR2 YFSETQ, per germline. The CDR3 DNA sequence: TGCGCCAGCAGCTTGGAAGGGCCCCCCACTGAAGCTTTCTTT. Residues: CASSLEGPPTEAFF.

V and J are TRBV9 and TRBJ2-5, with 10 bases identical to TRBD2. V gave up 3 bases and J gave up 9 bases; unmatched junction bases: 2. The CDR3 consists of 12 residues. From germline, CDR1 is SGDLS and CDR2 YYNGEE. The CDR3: CASSASGGAQYF. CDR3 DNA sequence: TGTGCCAGCAGCGCCAGCGGGGGGGCCCAGTACTTC.

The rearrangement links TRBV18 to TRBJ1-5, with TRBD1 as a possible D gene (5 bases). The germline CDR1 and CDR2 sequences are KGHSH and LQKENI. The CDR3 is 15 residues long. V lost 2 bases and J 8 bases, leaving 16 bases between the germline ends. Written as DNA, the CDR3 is TGTGCCAGCTCACCAAGCCAGGGACTAAAGGAGCCCCAGCATTTT. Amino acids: CASSPSQGLKEPQHF.